This TCR beta chain stems from a study of shared clonotypes between healthy human individuals. The CDR3 runs 14 residues. Trimming shortened V by 1 base and J by 2 bases, and 9 bases separated the two germline ends. Looked up from germline, CDR1 is SGHAT and CDR2 is FQNNGV. Profiled with immunoSEQ multiplex PCR; TCRdb holds only in-frame clones, not every one. The sample shows about 2.1 million clones, 93% of them seen only once. Terminally differentiated effector memory CD45RA+ cells were excluded by CCR7 positive selection of CD45RO-negative cells. This clone was detected only once. Sequencing was performed on naive CD8+ T cells from PBMCs. The TCR sequence derives from a young man in good health. Some clones in this sample may be carry-over from other donors' samples. V gene TRBV11-2 combines with J gene TRBJ2-7; D is uncertain. CDR3 region: CASSLGRPAYEQYF. CDR3 sequence (DNA): TGTGCCAGCAGCTTAGGCAGGCCAGCCTACGAGCAGTACTTC.